Each of the 26 T cell receptor beta chains below was sequenced from the same sample in a study of CD8+ T cells in alopecia areata. Investigators isolated RNA and reverse transcribed it into cDNA to act as the sequencing template. Only in-frame clones appear in the TCRdb table, and some are missing; sequencing was by immunoSEQ multiplex PCR. The sample shows some 180,000 clones, roughly 59% of them seen only once. The sequencing used CD4+ T cells sorted from blood, collected at week 0. Receptor source: a human donor with alopecia areata.

As for this clone: Other DNA sequences in the sample encode the same CDR3. This rearrangement joins TRBV30 to TRBJ2-1; D uncertain. V lost 0 bases, J lost 8 bases, and 5 bases lay in between. This CDR3 contains 11 residues. CDR1 and CDR2 from the germline V gene are GTSNPN and SVGIG (reference sequence). The CDR3: CAWSVRDEQFF. The CDR3 nucleotides read TGTGCCTGGAGTGTACGGGATGAGCAGTTCTTC.

The J gene is TRBJ2-3, the V gene TRBV30, with D uncertain. V lost 2 bases and J lost 4, with 7 bases in between. This CDR3 comprises 12 residues. Germline V lookup: CDR1 GTSNPN, CDR2 SVGIG (reference sequence). In DNA, the CDR3 is TGTGCCTGGAGTCGCAGCGCAGATACGCAGTATTTT. This translates into CAWSRSADTQYF.

The chain links TRBV18 to TRBJ2-6; D unresolved. This CDR3 has 16 amino acids. V lost 10 bases and J 0 bases, leaving 16 bases between the germline ends. The germline CDR1 and CDR2 sequences are KGHSH and LQKENI. For the CDR3, the DNA is TGTGCCACCACCCTATCCCCGAACTCTGGGGCCAACGTCCTGACTTTC. Its protein product is CATTLSPNSGANVLTF. Together with reference TRBV18 and TRBJ2-6, the CDR3 gives the full variable domain: NAGVMQNPRHLVRRRGQEARLRCSPMKGHSHVYWYRQLPEEGLKFMVYLQKENIIDESGMPKERFSAEFPKEGPSILRIQQVVRGDSAAYFCATTLSPNSGANVLTFGAGSRLTVL.

The rearrangement joins TRBV30 to TRBJ1-6, with 9 bases lining up with TRBD1. Germline V CDR1 and CDR2: GTSNPN, SVGIG (reference sequence). Trimming at V came to 1 base and at J to 7 bases, leaving 2 bases not matched to a gene. The CDR3 covers 14 residues. The CDR3 region is CAWSDDRGNSPLHF. In nucleotides, the CDR3 is TGTGCCTGGAGTGACGACAGGGGGAATTCACCCCTCCACTTT. Together with reference TRBV30 and TRBJ1-6, the CDR3 gives the full variable domain: SQTIHQWPATLVQPVGSPLSLECTVEGTSNPNLYWYRQAAGRGLQLLFYSVGIGQISSEVPQNLSASRPQDRQFILSSKKLLLSDSGFYLCAWSDDRGNSPLHFGNGTRLTVT.

The chain carries TRBV30 and TRBJ1-1, with D possibly TRBD1 on 5 matching bases. The CDR3 totals 13 residues. V lost 7 bases and J lost 5, with 17 bases in between. Per germline, CDR1 GTSNPN and CDR2 SVGIG (reference sequence). The CDR3 spells CALSFGGNTEAFF. DNA for the CDR3: TGTGCCTTATCATTTGGGGGGAATACTGAAGCTTTCTTT.

The chain recombines TRBV30 with TRBJ2-5, with TRBD1 matching over 12 bases. The trim removed 6 bases at V and 6 bases at J, leaving 5 bases unmatched. This CDR3 spans 13 amino acids. The V gene's germline CDR1 is GTSNPN and CDR2 SVGIG (reference sequence). The CDR3: CACSGQGAQTQYF. The CDR3, as DNA: TGTGCCTGTTCGGGACAGGGGGCACAGACCCAGTACTTC.

The genes are TRBV5-6 and TRBJ2-3, with D unresolved. V shed 5 bases and J shed 1 base, with 14 bases lying between them. Germline CDR1 reads SGHDT; CDR2 reads YYEEEE. This CDR3 region has 15 residues. CDR3 sequence reads: CASRARLSGTDTQYF. The CDR3 region has the DNA TGTGCCAGCAGGGCCCGGCTTTCGGGCACAGATACGCAGTATTTT. Full variable domain (rest looked up from reference TRBV5-6 and TRBJ2-3): DAGVTQSPTHLIKTRGQQVTLRCSPKSGHDTVSWYQQALGQGPQFIFQYYEEEERQRGNFPDRFSGHQFPNYSSELNVNALLLGDSALYLCASRARLSGTDTQYFGPGTRLTVL.

This chain joins TRBV29-1 and TRBJ1-2; 7 nucleotides align to TRBD1. The V segment lost 7 bases and the J segment 7 bases; nucleotides outside the gene matches: 9. The CDR3 spans 12 residues. Germline V CDR1 and CDR2: SQVTM, ANQGSEA. CDR3 loop: CSARQGESGYTF. The DNA for the CDR3 is TGCAGCGCCCGACAGGGCGAGAGTGGCTACACCTTC.

The gene calls are TRBV2 and TRBJ2-1; 8 bases line up with TRBD2. Unmatched junction bases numbered 9, after V lost 8 bases and J lost 6 bases. The germline gives CDR1 SNHLY, CDR2 FYNNEI. The CDR3 is 14 amino acids. The CDR3 nucleotides read TGTGCCAGCTCCGGGACTAGGGTCGGCAATGAGCAGTTCTTC. It yields the protein CASSGTRVGNEQFF.

This chain uses TRBV7-3 with TRBJ2-2, with 7 bases aligning to TRBD1. The junction had 3 bases not matched to a gene; V was cut back by 4 bases and J by 4 bases. The CDR3 is 14 residues long. Germline lookup yields CDR1 SGHTA and CDR2 FQGTGA. The CDR3 region has the DNA TGTGCCAGCAGCTCGTACAGGGGCACCGGGGAGCTGTTTTTT. It yields the protein CASSSYRGTGELFF.

This sequence joins TRBV30 and TRBJ1-1, with 10 bases aligning to TRBD1. Germline CDR1 and CDR2: GTSNPN and SVGIG (reference sequence). Trimming cost V 2 bases and J 10 bases; bases outside gene matches: 7. The CDR3 spans 13 residues. For the CDR3, the DNA is TGTGCCTGGAGTAGGGACAGGGGAGATCCAGCTTTCTTT. Protein: CAWSRDRGDPAFF.

The J gene is TRBJ2-5, the V gene TRBV4-3; D is possibly TRBD1 (6 bases). The V end was cut by 2 bases, the J end by 2 bases, with 9 bases between. The CDR3 has 14 residues. Germline assignment: CDR1 LGHNA and CDR2 YSLEER. CDR3 in DNA: TGCGCCAGCAGCCAATCTGGACAGCAAGAGACCCAGTACTTC. Its translation is CASSQSGQQETQYF.

The chain recombines TRBV29-1 with TRBJ2-7, with 8 positions matching TRBD1. CDR1 is SQVTM, CDR2 ANQGSEA, per germline. This CDR3 is 13 amino acids long. J was trimmed by 4 bases and V by 5 bases; bases with no gene match: 7. CDR3 loop: CSVSRGRMYEQYF. The DNA for the CDR3 is TGCAGCGTTTCCAGGGGGCGTATGTACGAGCAGTACTTC.

This clone was detected ten times or more. This rearrangement joins TRBV29-1 to TRBJ1-1; D unresolved. The CDR3 is made up of 13 amino acids. Trimming stripped 7 bases from V and 0 bases from J, with 12 bases between. CDR1 and CDR2 (germline): SQVTM, ANQGSEA. The CDR3 protein is CSAPNDMNTEAFF. In DNA, the CDR3 is TGCAGCGCCCCGAATGATATGAACACTGAAGCTTTCTTT.

About this clone itself: The sample carries other DNA sequences with the same CDR3. The DNA for the CDR3 is TGCAGCGCCAACCCATCTAGCACAGATACGCAGTATTTT. It specifies CSANPSSTDTQYF. The chain employs TRBV29-1 and TRBJ2-3; D not certain. CDR1 and CDR2 (germline): SQVTM, ANQGSEA. This CDR3 has 13 residues. V was pared by 7 bases and J by 0 bases, with 11 bases between.

This chain joins TRBV30 and TRBJ2-7; D tentatively reads TRBD1 or TRBD2 (5 bases each). Germline V gene sequence: CDR1 GTSNPN, CDR2 SVGIG (reference sequence). The CDR3 consists of 13 residues. V lost 0 bases, J lost 3 bases, and 9 bases lay in between. In nucleotides, the CDR3 is TGTGCCTGGAGTGTAGAGGGGCGCTACGAGCAGTACTTC. It is translated as CAWSVEGRYEQYF.

The chain joins TRBV29-1 to TRBJ2-7; TRBD1 matches at 8 bases. This CDR3 region has 13 residues. After removal of 5 bases from V and 3 bases from J, the junction contained 6 bases not matched to a gene. Germline CDR1 and CDR2: SQVTM and ANQGSEA. The CDR3 bases are TGCAGCGTTCTGACAGGGGTGGACTACGAGCAGTACTTC. Translation: CSVLTGVDYEQYF.

The chain employs TRBV9 and TRBJ1-2, with unresolved D. This CDR3 comprises 13 residues. The V gene's germline CDR1 is SGDLS and CDR2 YYNGEE. Trimming removed 1 base at V and 7 bases at J, with 11 bases between. The CDR3 loop reads CASSVFAGGGYTF. In nucleotides, the CDR3 is TGTGCCAGCAGCGTATTTGCCGGAGGTGGCTACACCTTC.

CDR3 coding DNA: TGCGCCAGCAGTGAGACTCAGGGGGGGAATCCACCCCTCCACTTT. The encoded protein is CASSETQGGNPPLHF. The V gene is TRBV10-2, the J gene TRBJ1-6; 7 bases align to TRBD1. With 2 bases clipped from V and 11 bases from J, the junction kept 9 bases outside the gene matches. Germline CDR1 is WSHSY and CDR2 is SAAADI. The CDR3 loop spans 15 amino acids.

The CDR3 loop is CASSLLPLGRLMNTEAFF. CDR3 coding DNA: TGTGCCAGCAGCCTCCTGCCACTGGGCAGACTAATGAACACTGAAGCTTTCTTT. The rearrangement links TRBV7-9 to TRBJ1-1; D remains ambiguous. The ends were cut back, 5 bases at V and 0 bases at J, with 22 bases in the middle. CDR3 length: 18 residues. The germline gives CDR1 SEHNR, CDR2 FQNEAQ (reference sequence).

V is TRBV4-1 and J is TRBJ1-1; D is unresolved. Trimming pared 0 bases from V and 1 base from J, leaving 9 bases between. CDR1 and CDR2 (germline): MGHRA, YSYEKL. The CDR3 spans 15 residues. CDR3 sequence: CASSQDGLTNTEAFF. CDR3 in DNA: TGCGCCAGCAGCCAAGACGGATTAACGAACACTGAAGCTTTCTTT.

The table lists this clone with a count of one. The chain carries TRBV9 and TRBJ1-2; D is unclear. V lost 0 bases and J lost 13, with 13 bases in between. This CDR3 spans 12 amino acids. CDR1 is SGDLS and CDR2 is YYNGEE in the germline V gene. The DNA for the CDR3 is TGTGCCAGCAGCGTAGTGCGGGCTGGGCCCACCTTC. Translated, it gives CASSVVRAGPTF.

This clone was detected a few times. The CDR3 loop is CSVQTGMNTEAFF. The CDR3 DNA is TGCAGCGTTCAGACAGGCATGAACACTGAAGCTTTCTTT. The chain carries TRBV29-1 and TRBJ1-1; D perhaps matches TRBD1 (6 bases). Trimming removed 5 bases from V and 0 bases from J, with 10 bases in between. The CDR3 loop spans 13 amino acids. Germline assignment: CDR1 SQVTM and CDR2 ANQGSEA.

The chain employs TRBV7-9 and TRBJ2-1; D gene ambiguous. The ends were cut back, 5 bases at V and 0 bases at J, with 11 bases in the middle. Germline CDR1 and CDR2: SEHNR and FQNEAQ (reference sequence). The CDR3 is made up of 15 amino acids. For the CDR3, the DNA is TGTGCCAGCAGCCCCGAGGTGAGCTCCTACAATGAGCAGTTCTTC. This translates into CASSPEVSSYNEQFF.

In this sample, this clone turned up a few times. The chain carries TRBV29-1 and TRBJ1-6; 9 bases line up with TRBD1. The CDR3 length is 14 residues. The trim removed 5 bases at V and 10 bases at J, leaving 9 bases unmatched. From germline, CDR1 is SQVTM and CDR2 ANQGSEA. CDR3 coding DNA: TGCAGCGTTCAAACCGGGACAGGGTCCTCACCCCTCCACTTT. This translates into CSVQTGTGSSPLHF.

The chain joins TRBV7-9 to TRBJ2-7; 8 bases are shared with TRBD1. The CDR3 loop spans 15 amino acids. Per the germline V gene, CDR1 is SEHNR and CDR2 is FQNEAQ (reference sequence). V was clipped by 5 bases and J by 7 bases; unmatched bases: 13. CDR3 loop: CASSHLIQTGGEQYF. The CDR3 DNA follows: TGTGCCAGCAGCCACCTAATACAAACAGGGGGGGAGCAGTACTTC.